The T cell receptor (beta chain) described here comes from a study of T cell responses to AZD1222 COVID-19 vaccine. Regarding this clone: The antigen is undetermined.

Some clones are missing from TCRdb's copy, which holds only in-frame ones; the method was immunoSEQ multiplex PCR. Counted here are about 97,000 clones, 85% to 90% occurring once; the ten biggest clones make up 1.4%. Findings and limits, study-wide: Among vaccine-associated CD4 TCRs, coverage spanned spike, with dominance at 160-218 and 743-854. None of the repertoires were sampled until the peak T cell response had passed. Seropositive status at baseline applied to only a handful of AZD1222 recipients. The sample set comprised mostly white British donors with more females, and clonal diversity was possibly underestimated.

Deletions cut 1 base from V and 2 bases from J, with 3 bases between. Germline V lookup: CDR1 LGHNA, CDR2 YSLEER. This CDR3 contains 13 residues. The sequencing used peripheral blood, collected on day 0 of AZD1222 vaccination. The chain combines TRBV4-3 with TRBJ2-1; D gene ambiguous. This receptor was identified in an adult in good health. In nucleotides, the CDR3 is TGCGCCAGCAGCCAAGTTCCCTACAATGAGCAGTTCTTC. Protein product: CASSQVPYNEQFF.